Each of the 28 T cell receptor beta chains below was sequenced from the same sample in a study of T cells in Graves' hyperthyroidism and ophthalmopathy. TCR beta CDR3 region amplification was performed from RNA transcripts. When the TCR CDR3 underwent first-round RT-PCR, the HTBI primer set was used. TCRdb itself ran the multiplex PCR reads through MiXCR, one entry per CDR3 protein. The table has roughly 360,000 distinct CDR3 sequences, approximately 13% seen once; the top ten hold under 25%. The sample was blood. These receptors were obtained from a man under 40 with Graves' hyperthyroidism that later progressed to Graves' ophthalmopathy.

This clonotype appeared many times. This chain joins TRBV2 and TRBJ2-7; a possible D gene is TRBD1 (6 bases). Germline-derived CDR1 and CDR2 are SNHLY and FYNNEI. V lost 2 bases and J lost 6, with 20 bases in between. CDR3 length: 16 amino acids. The CDR3 DNA follows: TGTGCCAGCAGTGAATGGGGGCCTACAGGGTCCAGCGAGCAGTACTTC. Protein: CASSEWGPTGSSEQYF.

The chain joins TRBV18 to TRBJ2-7, with no clear D. Trimming left V 5 bases short and J 3 bases short, with 20 bases between. From germline, CDR1 is KGHSH and CDR2 LQKENI. The length of the CDR3 is 16 residues. Here the CDR3 DNA reads TGTGCCAGCTCAGGTAACGAAGAGTCACTCTTCTACGAGCAGTACTTC. Its translation is CASSGNEESLFYEQYF. Variable domain in full (rest from reference TRBV18 and TRBJ2-7): NAGVMQNPRHLVRRRGQEARLRCSPMKGHSHVYWYRQLPEEGLKFMVYLQKENIIDESGMPKERFSAEFPKEGPSILRIQQVVRGDSAAYFCASSGNEESLFYEQYFGPGTRLTVT.

On this clonotype: It may be a read error: a sequence one base away is much more abundant. The chain links TRBV24-1 to TRBJ2-2, with D possibly TRBD2 on 6 matching bases. The CDR3 length is 17 residues. Germline V gene sequence: CDR1 KGHDR, CDR2 SFDVKD. This CDR3 reads CATSDPRWGDDTGELLF. CDR3 DNA sequence: TGTGCCACCAGTGATCCCCGGTGGGGGGACGACACCGGGGAGCTGTTGTTT.

The table lists this clonotype with many counts. V and J are TRBV7-7 and TRBJ2-2, with 12 bases matching TRBD1. Germline trimming cut 5 bases from V and 2 bases from J; bases unmatched to any gene: 12. The CDR3 spans 19 residues. CDR1 SSHAT and CDR2 FNYEAQ come from the germline V gene (reference sequence). DNA of the CDR3: TGTGCCAGCAGCCCCCATCCGGGACAGGGGGCATATAACACCGGGGAGCTGTTTTTT. Its translation: CASSPHPGQGAYNTGELFF.

This clonotype was counted at least ten times. V is TRBV5-1 and J is TRBJ1-4; D ambiguous. CDR1 is SGHRS and CDR2 is YFSETQ in the germline V gene. V lost 0 bases, J lost 8 bases, and 11 bases lay in between. This CDR3 has 14 amino acids. The CDR3, as DNA: TGCGCCAGCAGCTTGGTGGGATTACGGGAAAAACTGTTTTTT. It translates to CASSLVGLREKLFF. Complete variable domain (other parts from reference TRBV5-1 and TRBJ1-4): KAGVTQTPRYLIKTRGQQVTLSCSPISGHRSVSWYQQTPGQGLQFLFEYFSETQRNKGNFPGRFSGRQFSNSRSEMNVSTLELGDSALYLCASSLVGLREKLFFGSGTQLSVL.

This clonotype has ten or more counts. Here the CDR3 reads CAIFAGQGNWVEGTEAFF. CDR3 coding DNA: TGTGCCATCTTTGCGGGACAGGGGAATTGGGTGGAGGGCACTGAAGCTTTCTTT. V is TRBV6-1 and J is TRBJ1-1; TRBD1 aligns across 10 bases. Trimming removed 10 bases from V and 4 bases from J; junction bases left unmatched: 21. The CDR3 is 18 residues long. In germline, CDR1 is MNHNS, CDR2 SASEGT.

The chain has TRBV2 and TRBJ1-2, with 7 bases fitting TRBD1. The CDR3 length is 15 residues. Germline trimming cut 6 bases from V and 4 bases from J; bases unmatched to any gene: 11. Germline V gene data show CDR1 as SNHLY and CDR2 as FYNNEI. The DNA of the CDR3 is TGTGCCAGCAGCATCGGACAGGCTGAAATCTATGGCTACACCTTC. Encoded protein: CASSIGQAEIYGYTF.

This clonotype showed up many times. The genes are TRBV20-1 and TRBJ2-1; D possibly uses TRBD1 or TRBD2 (5 bases each). This CDR3 has 15 residues. Trimming pared 1 base from V and 2 bases from J, leaving 12 bases between. CDR1 and CDR2 (germline): DFQATT, SNEGSKA (reference sequence). CDR3 protein: CSARARGSTYNEQFF. The DNA for the CDR3 is TGCAGTGCTAGAGCCCGGGGCTCGACCTACAATGAGCAGTTCTTC.

This clonotype was counted only a few times. The rearrangement joins TRBV24-1 to TRBJ1-6; D not resolved. The V end lost 8 bases, the J end lost 0 bases, and 10 bases lay between the germline ends. CDR1 is KGHDR and CDR2 is SFDVKD in the germline V gene. The CDR3 is 15 residues long. In nucleotides, the CDR3 is TGTGCCACCAAGAACCCGAGCTCCTATAATTCACCCCTCCACTTT. Translation: CATKNPSSYNSPLHF.

The table lists this clonotype with many counts. This sequence joins TRBV30 and TRBJ2-5, with D possibly matching TRBD2 (5 bases). The CDR3 length is 11 residues. The germline gives CDR1 GTSNPN, CDR2 SVGIG (reference sequence). Trimming took off 5 bases at V and 5 bases at J, with 9 bases between the two ends. The CDR3 DNA follows: TGTGCCTGGGGGAGTGGGGAGACCCAGTACTTC. Translating gives CAWGSGETQYF.

This clonotype was detected many times. This chain joins TRBV7-9 and TRBJ1-3; D is possibly TRBD1 (6 bases). The CDR3 is 15 residues long. Germline assignment: CDR1 SEHNR and CDR2 FQNEAQ (reference sequence). V was shortened by 4 bases and J by 0 bases, with 10 bases between the two germline ends. The CDR3 here is CASSSGQSSGNTIYF. The CDR3 bases are TGTGCCAGCAGCTCCGGACAGTCCTCTGGAAACACCATATATTTT.

This clonotype appeared a single time. The chain couples TRBV15 to TRBJ1-1, with a tentative D call TRBD1 (6 bases). CDR1 and CDR2 from the germline V gene are LNHNV and YYDKDF (reference sequence). This CDR3 is built from 15 residues. Trimming pared 3 bases from V and 6 bases from J, leaving 17 bases between. The CDR3 reads CATSSWTAVGAEAFF. The CDR3 DNA reads TGTGCCACCAGCAGTTGGACAGCGGTGGGTGCTGAAGCTTTCTTT.

The chain couples TRBV5-5 to TRBJ1-3; TRBD1 aligns across 8 bases. This CDR3 is built from 13 residues. Germline CDR1 SGHKS, CDR2 YYEKEE (reference sequence). V trimming: 4 bases; J trimming: 6 bases; junction bases outside the gene matches: 3. CDR3 residues: CASSAQGENTIYF. The CDR3, as DNA: TGTGCCAGCAGCGCACAGGGGGAAAACACCATATATTTT. Drawing the rest from reference TRBV5-5 and TRBJ1-3, the complete variable domain is DAGVTQSPTHLIKTRGQQVTLRCSPISGHKSVSWYQQVLGQGPQFIFQYYEKEERGRGNFPDRFSARQFPNYSSELNVNALLLGDSALYLCASSAQGENTIYFGEGSWLTVV.

This clonotype was seen a handful of times. This chain joins TRBV7-2 and TRBJ2-2; 7 nucleotides line up with TRBD1. This CDR3 region has 14 residues. With V trimmed by 5 bases and J by 5 bases, 5 bases remained unmatched. The germline V gene has CDR1 SGHTA and CDR2 FQGNSA. CDR3 residues: CASSPGTVTGELFF. Here the CDR3 DNA reads TGTGCCAGCAGCCCCGGGACAGTTACCGGGGAGCTGTTTTTT.

This clonotype has ten or more counts. This chain's CDR3 is CASRNPGRNTIYF. DNA for the CDR3: TGTGCCAGCAGGAACCCCGGGCGAAACACCATATATTTT. The V and J genes are TRBV7-2 and TRBJ1-3; D is unresolved. The CDR3 sequence is 13 residues long. The ends were cut back, 6 bases at V and 5 bases at J, with 11 bases in the middle. The germline V gene has CDR1 SGHTA and CDR2 FQGNSA.

Only a few counts were recorded for this clonotype. This chain connects TRBV20-1 to TRBJ2-1; D gene unclear. This CDR3 spans 16 amino acids. Germline CDR1 is DFQATT and CDR2 is SNEGSKA (reference sequence). V was cut by 2 bases and J by 2 bases, with 16 bases left in between. CDR3 nucleotides: TGCAGTGCTAGATCCGCTTCTGGGCGAGCCTACAATGAGCAGTTCTTC. Translation: CSARSASGRAYNEQFF.

The chain carries TRBV27 and TRBJ1-6; D may be TRBD1 (6 bases). Germline V gives CDR1 MNHEY, CDR2 SMNVEV (reference sequence). The CDR3 has 17 amino acids. V was shortened by 4 bases and J by 6 bases, with 19 bases between the two germline ends. This chain's CDR3 is CASSYKGGGSLNSPLHF. The CDR3 DNA reads as TGTGCCAGCAGTTATAAGGGGGGGGGCAGTCTTAATTCACCCCTCCACTTT.

In this sample, this clonotype turned up a few times. The V call is TRBV5-1, the J call TRBJ2-3, with 7 bases that match TRBD1. J gave up 2 bases and V 4 bases, and 10 bases lay outside the gene matches. The CDR3 contains 16 residues. Germline-derived CDR1 and CDR2 are SGHRS and YFSETQ. CDR3 amino acids: CASSPRQGWDTDTQYF. The CDR3 nucleotides read TGCGCCAGCAGCCCCAGACAGGGATGGGACACAGATACGCAGTATTTT.

This clonotype was observed many times. The chain links TRBV12-3 or TRBV12-4 to TRBJ1-5; D remains unclear. The CDR3 consists of 13 residues. V lost 6 bases to trimming and J lost 4 bases, with 10 bases between them. The CDR3 sequence is CASSRQQNQPQHF. The DNA of the CDR3 is TGTGCCAGCAGCCGTCAACAGAATCAGCCCCAGCATTTT.

A few counts support this clonotype. The chain recombines TRBV5-1 with TRBJ2-1; D gene unclear. The CDR3 has 15 amino acids. The ends were cut back, 0 bases at V and 9 bases at J, with 16 bases in the middle. Germline V lookup: CDR1 SGHRS, CDR2 YFSETQ. The CDR3 nucleotides read TGCGCCAGCAGCTTGGTAGCTGCCGCTTGGGGTGAGCAGTTCTTC. Its translation: CASSLVAAAWGEQFF.

This rearrangement joins TRBV9 to TRBJ1-4; TRBD1 matches 7 bases. In germline, CDR1 is SGDLS, CDR2 YYNGEE. The CDR3 is 15 amino acids. With V trimmed by 3 bases and J by 4 bases, 6 bases remained unmatched. CDR3 sequence: CASSGRDRVNEKLFF. CDR3 bases: TGTGCCAGCAGCGGCCGGGACAGAGTTAATGAAAAACTGTTTTTT.

The chain is built from TRBV25-1 and TRBJ2-6; D is unresolved. V lost 6 bases, J lost 1 base, and 7 bases lay in between. The CDR3 covers 14 residues. In germline, CDR1 is MGHDK, CDR2 SYGVNS. CDR3 amino acids: CASRDESGANVLTF. The CDR3 DNA is TGTGCCAGCAGGGATGAATCTGGGGCCAACGTCCTGACTTTC.

This clonotype has a count of ten or more. The V gene is TRBV6-5, the J gene TRBJ1-2, with 11 bases matching TRBD1. V was pared by 2 bases and J by 5 bases, with 4 bases of the junction left unmatched. The CDR3 runs 15 residues. Germline V gene sequence: CDR1 MNHEY, CDR2 SVGAGI. CDR3: CASSYGTGGKYGYTF. The CDR3 DNA reads TGTGCCAGCAGTTACGGGACAGGGGGAAAATATGGCTACACCTTC.

This clonotype was counted a few times. V is TRBV5-8 and J is TRBJ1-5, with a possible D match to TRBD1 (5 bases). Trimming took 3 bases from V and 5 from J, leaving 9 bases between them. This CDR3 is 13 amino acids long. Germline V gene sequence: CDR1 SGHTS, CDR2 YDEGEE. The DNA for the CDR3 is TGTGCCAGCAGCTGGCAGGGAGATCAGCCCCAGCATTTT. This codes for CASSWQGDQPQHF.

J is TRBJ2-1 and V is TRBV5-4; maybe TRBD2 (6 bases). V lost 7 bases, J lost 5 bases, and 7 bases lay in between. The CDR3 has 11 residues. The germline V gene has CDR1 SGHNT and CDR2 YYREEE (reference sequence). DNA of the CDR3: TGTGCCAGCCCGGGGGACAATGAGCAGTTCTTC. Its protein product is CASPGDNEQFF.

This clonotype showed up many times. The V call is TRBV7-9, the J call TRBJ2-7; 11 nucleotides line up with TRBD1. CDR3 length: 16 residues. Germline trimming cut 5 bases from V and 2 bases from J; bases unmatched to any gene: 8. The germline V gene encodes CDR1 SEHNR and CDR2 FQNEAQ (reference sequence). The CDR3 nucleotides read TGTGCCAGCAGCGCGCTACCGGGACAGGGGGCCTACGAGCAGTACTTC. Translated, it gives CASSALPGQGAYEQYF. The entire variable domain, with the rest obtained from reference TRBV7-9 and TRBJ2-7, is as follows: DTGVSQNPRHKITKRGQNVTFRCDPISEHNRLYWYRQTLGQGPEFLTYFQNEAQLEKSRLLSDRFSAERPKGSFSTLEIQRTEQGDSAMYLCASSALPGQGAYEQYFGPGTRLTVT.

V is TRBV10-1 and J is TRBJ2-1; D not resolved. Germline assignment: CDR1 WNHNN and CDR2 SYGVQD (reference sequence). This CDR3 region has 13 residues. The germline V and J ends were trimmed by 0 bases and 8 bases, with 8 bases remaining between them. CDR3 nucleotide sequence: TGCGCCAGCAGTGAGTCAATAGGGTATGAGCAGTTCTTC. Its protein product is CASSESIGYEQFF.

This clonotype was counted only a few times. Just one base apart from a much larger clone, this may be a read error. The V call is TRBV28, the J call TRBJ2-7, with D possibly being TRBD2 (5 bases). CDR3 length: 14 residues. The germline V gene has CDR1 MDHEN and CDR2 SYDVKM. CDR3 loop: CASSLEGYGYGQYF. The CDR3 DNA is TGTGCCAGCAGTTTAGAGGGCTACGGATACGGGCAGTACTTC.